This TCR beta chain was sequenced for a study of T cell responses to AZD1222 COVID-19 vaccine. Turning to this clone: The antigen is unknown.

This CDR3 has 12 amino acids. V lost 3 bases to trimming and J lost 9 bases, with 8 bases between them. Germline CDR1 MDHEN, CDR2 SYDVKM. Study-wide results and limits: Only 5 to 7 AZD1222 recipients tested seropositive at baseline. The study found Spike-specific TCR breadth and depth rose after two AZD1222 doses.

Assay: immunoSEQ multiplex PCR; the TCRdb copy retains only in-frame clones and omits some. The sample includes 150,000 to 160,000 clones, about 87% of them seen just once. The TCR comes from an adult in good health. Specimen: peripheral blood, collected on day 0 of AZD1222 vaccination. The V gene is TRBV28, the J gene TRBJ1-4, with unresolved D. CDR3: CASSLAAQKLFF. The CDR3 DNA reads as TGTGCCAGCAGTTTGGCAGCCCAAAAACTGTTTTTT.